Listed below are T cell receptor beta chains from one sample, sequenced in a study of blood T cell repertoires in COVID-19. Generated by immunoSEQ multiplex PCR, the TCRdb table keeps only in-frame clones and is missing some. The sample shows 130,000 or so clones, 84% of them seen only once. The source material was peripheral blood. These receptor sequences come from a man between 25 and 39 years old with COVID-19, enrolled during active disease. Each CDR3 is given without its conserved first and last residue. Clone size appears in some rows only: once, few, many, or a class for an expanded clone.

J: TRBJ2-1; size: -; V: TRBV18; CDR3: ASSPPSGSSYNEQF
J: TRBJ2-7; size: -; V: TRBV29-1; CDR3: SVEAEPDSYEQY
J: TRBJ2-5; size: -; V: TRBV28; CDR3: ASSQVQGGSRETQY
J: TRBJ1-5; size: -; V: TRBV28; CDR3: ASSEVQGGSNQPQH
J: TRBJ1-2; size: -; V: TRBV6-5; CDR3: ASSYRLGGGYGYT
J: TRBJ1-1; size: -; V: TRBV28; CDR3: ASRGDGQTGTEAF
J: TRBJ2-1; size: -; V: TRBV6-5; CDR3: ASRRSGRSHYEQF
J: TRBJ2-7; size: -; V: TRBV11-2; CDR3: ASRIGGGRASYEQY
J: TRBJ2-3; size: few; V: TRBV15; CDR3: ATSRVQGSDTQY
J: TRBJ1-5; size: few; V: TRBV7-9; CDR3: ASSLSGDNQPQH
J: TRBJ2-5; size: -; V: TRBV5-1; CDR3: ASSLGASGGGPQETQY
J: TRBJ2-7; size: few; V: TRBV24-1; CDR3: ATSERGRYEQY
J: TRBJ1-1; size: -; V: TRBV28; CDR3: ASSFAASMNTEAF
J: TRBJ2-1; size: -; V: TRBV13; CDR3: ASRLAGGNEQF
J: TRBJ2-7; size: -; V: TRBV12-3/TRBV12-4; CDR3: ASSLRSYEQY
J: TRBJ1-5; size: -; V: TRBV4-2; CDR3: ASSPEGTGRYSNQPQH
J: TRBJ2-1; size: -; V: TRBV3-1/TRBV3-2; CDR3: ASSPRLGSNEQF
J: TRBJ2-7; size: -; V: TRBV6-2/TRBV6-3; CDR3: ASSYFGRPYEQY
J: TRBJ2-7; size: -; V: TRBV4-3; CDR3: ASSPQGLAGGTSYEQY
J: TRBJ1-5; size: -; V: TRBV27; CDR3: ASSFRTGENQPQH
J: TRBJ1-6; size: -; V: TRBV5-4; CDR3: ASSLDRGRSPLH
J: TRBJ1-1; size: -; V: TRBV10-3; CDR3: AIRDRGAENTEAF
J: TRBJ1-1; size: few; V: TRBV11-3; CDR3: ASSLEAAGQAF
J: TRBJ2-1; size: once; V: TRBV4-1; CDR3: ASSQIYGEQF
J: TRBJ1-6; size: -; V: TRBV15; CDR3: ATRAGTDFSPLH
J: TRBJ2-4; size: -; V: TRBV7-9; CDR3: ASSLWGSGPIAKNIQY
J: TRBJ2-7; size: -; V: TRBV15; CDR3: ATSRDSLSYEQY
J: TRBJ2-7; size: -; V: TRBV7-9; CDR3: ASSLTDTSYEQY
J: TRBJ2-4; size: once; V: TRBV19; CDR3: ASTPHPTREAKNIQY
J: TRBJ2-1; size: -; V: TRBV10-2; CDR3: ASSDESSSSYNEQF
J: TRBJ2-7; size: -; V: TRBV9; CDR3: ASSSQPGQSYEQY
J: TRBJ1-2; size: -; V: TRBV6-5; CDR3: ASSYRGVNYGYT
J: TRBJ2-7; size: -; V: TRBV30; CDR3: AWSLQDRGWEQY
J: TRBJ1-4; size: -; V: TRBV5-6; CDR3: ASSGRTGDREKLF
J: TRBJ1-2; size: -; V: TRBV6-5; CDR3: ASSPGRGGYGYT
J: TRBJ2-7; size: -; V: TRBV6-6; CDR3: ASSATSDGQY
J: TRBJ1-6; size: few; V: TRBV5-6; CDR3: ASSFGEDTSPLH
J: TRBJ2-1; size: -; V: TRBV4-2; CDR3: ASSRRTGDELHEQF
J: TRBJ2-7; size: -; V: TRBV5-6; CDR3: ASSILTGNYEQY
J: TRBJ2-2; size: -; V: TRBV28; CDR3: ASSRTLTGILTGELF
J: TRBJ2-5; size: -; V: TRBV4-1; CDR3: ASSQVLLAGGGETQY
J: TRBJ2-1; size: -; V: TRBV5-4; CDR3: ASSLRTGGAGNEQF
J: TRBJ2-1; size: -; V: TRBV3-1/TRBV3-2; CDR3: ASSQGLTSGYHL
J: TRBJ2-7; size: -; V: TRBV14; CDR3: ASSIPGTGTYEQY
J: TRBJ1-2; size: -; V: TRBV6-5; CDR3: ASSYWGTGSYGYT
J: TRBJ2-5; size: -; V: TRBV11-3; CDR3: ASSHRDRGRETQY
J: TRBJ2-7; size: -; V: TRBV6-5; CDR3: ASSYGLASHEQY
J: TRBJ2-1; size: -; V: TRBV28; CDR3: ASSLGASGRARDEQF
J: TRBJ2-1; size: -; V: TRBV19; CDR3: ASSPLSGRANNEQF
J: TRBJ1-1; size: -; V: TRBV6-6; CDR3: ASRRQNTEAF
J: TRBJ1-5; size: -; V: TRBV28; CDR3: ASSLETYSNQPQH
J: TRBJ2-1; size: -; V: TRBV7-2; CDR3: ASSLVERADRF
J: TRBJ1-4; size: -; V: TRBV6-5; CDR3: ASSYSMTTTNEKLF
J: TRBJ1-4; size: -; V: TRBV10-1; CDR3: ASTSGNQSENEKLF
J: TRBJ1-4; size: -; V: TRBV23-1; CDR3: APGGPQFGEKLF
J: TRBJ2-1; size: -; V: TRBV7-2; CDR3: ASSLARGRGHNEQF
J: TRBJ2-1; size: -; V: TRBV13; CDR3: ASRSGLAGASEQF